Presented here are 3 T cell receptor beta chains from one specimen sequenced in a study of T-cell reconstitution after alpha-beta-depleted transplantation in children. Construction of the TCRbeta library involved unique molecular identifiers. Each CDR3 protein gets one entry after TCRdb re-called the PCR reads with MiXCR. Counted here are about 110,000 distinct CDR3 sequences, approximately 6% occurring once; the ten biggest clones make up roughly 25%. Material: PBMCs, mostly from graft donor cells, obtained 360 days after TCRalphabeta/CD19-depleted stem cell transplant. These receptors were taken from a male patient aged 2-10 years who had a stem cell transplant for acute lymphoblastic leukemia, so the T cells may come from the graft donor.

There are many counts of this clonotype. The chain combines TRBV5-1 with TRBJ1-2, with 9 positions matching TRBD1. In germline, CDR1 is SGHRS, CDR2 YFSETQ. The ends lost 0 bases at V and 4 bases at J; junction bases unmatched: 7. CDR3 length: 16 amino acids. The CDR3 DNA follows: TGCGCCAGCAGCTTGGCCGGGACAGGGTCAATCTATGGCTACACCTTC. Protein sequence: CASSLAGTGSIYGYTF.

A few counts support this clonotype. The chain has TRBV9 and TRBJ2-3; 10 nucleotides align to TRBD2. This CDR3 is 16 amino acids long. CDR1 SGDLS and CDR2 YYNGEE come from the germline V gene. V shed 4 bases and J 6 bases; nucleotides not matched to a gene: 11. CDR3 DNA sequence: TGTGCCAGCAGCTTTACGAGCGGGAGGGCCGGTGATACGCAGTATTTT. The encoded protein is CASSFTSGRAGDTQYF.

This clonotype was counted ten times or more. The chain recombines TRBV28 with TRBJ2-2, with 13 bases that match TRBD2. The CDR3 length is 17 residues. V lost 5 bases and J lost 7; bases outside the gene matches: 10. CDR1 is MDHEN and CDR2 is SYDVKM in the germline V gene. The CDR3 nucleotides read TGTGCCAGCAGTCCACCGCCCGGACTAGCGGGGGACGGGGAGCTGTTTTTT. Translated, it gives CASSPPPGLAGDGELFF.